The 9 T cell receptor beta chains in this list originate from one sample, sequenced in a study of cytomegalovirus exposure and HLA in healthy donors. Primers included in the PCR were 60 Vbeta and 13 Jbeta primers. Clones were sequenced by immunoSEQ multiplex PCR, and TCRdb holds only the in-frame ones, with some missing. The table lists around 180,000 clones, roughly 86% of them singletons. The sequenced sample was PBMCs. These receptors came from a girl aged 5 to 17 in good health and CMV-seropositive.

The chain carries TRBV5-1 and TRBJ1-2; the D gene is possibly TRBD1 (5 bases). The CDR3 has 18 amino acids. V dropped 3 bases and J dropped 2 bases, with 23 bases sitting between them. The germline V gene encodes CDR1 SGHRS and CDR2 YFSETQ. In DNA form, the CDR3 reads TGCGCCAGCAGCTCGGGGACTCGGGAAGGCTTGATGAACTATGGCTACACCTTC. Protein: CASSSGTREGLMNYGYTF.

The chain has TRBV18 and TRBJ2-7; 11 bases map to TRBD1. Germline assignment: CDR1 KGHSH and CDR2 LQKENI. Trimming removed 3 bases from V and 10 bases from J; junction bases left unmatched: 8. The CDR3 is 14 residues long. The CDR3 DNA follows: TGTGCCAGCTCACCCCCGGGACAGGGGGAGGGACAGTACTTC. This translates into CASSPPGQGEGQYF.

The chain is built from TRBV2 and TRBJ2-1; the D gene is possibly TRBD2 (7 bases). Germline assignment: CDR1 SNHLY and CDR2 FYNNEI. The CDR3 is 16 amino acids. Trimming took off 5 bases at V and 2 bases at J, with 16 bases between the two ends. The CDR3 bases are TGTGCCAGCAGTAGGACCAGGGGAGGGACCTACAATGAGCAGTTCTTC. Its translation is CASSRTRGGTYNEQFF.

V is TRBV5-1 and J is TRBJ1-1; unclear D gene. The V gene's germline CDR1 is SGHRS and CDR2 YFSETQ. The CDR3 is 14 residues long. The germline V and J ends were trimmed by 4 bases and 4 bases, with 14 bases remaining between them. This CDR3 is CASSLWPGGTEAFF. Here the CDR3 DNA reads TGCGCCAGCAGCCTTTGGCCAGGAGGCACTGAAGCTTTCTTT.

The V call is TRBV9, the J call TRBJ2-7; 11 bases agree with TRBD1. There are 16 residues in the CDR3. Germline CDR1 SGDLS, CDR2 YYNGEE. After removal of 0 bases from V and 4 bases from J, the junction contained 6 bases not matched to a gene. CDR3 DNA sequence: TGTGCCAGCAGCGTAGGGACAGGGGGCGCGGGTTACGAGCAGTACTTC. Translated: CASSVGTGGAGYEQYF.

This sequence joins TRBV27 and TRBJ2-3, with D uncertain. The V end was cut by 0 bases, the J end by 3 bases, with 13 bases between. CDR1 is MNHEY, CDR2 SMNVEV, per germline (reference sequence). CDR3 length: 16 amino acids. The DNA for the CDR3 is TGTGCCAGCAGTTTATCGATTCCTAGTATGACAGATACGCAGTATTTT. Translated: CASSLSIPSMTDTQYF.

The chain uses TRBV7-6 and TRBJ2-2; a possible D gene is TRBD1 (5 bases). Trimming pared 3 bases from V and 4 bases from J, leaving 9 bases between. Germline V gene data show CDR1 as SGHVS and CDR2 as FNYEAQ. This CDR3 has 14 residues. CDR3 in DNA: TGTGCCAGCAGCTTGGGCGACAGCACCGGGGAGCTGTTTTTT. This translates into CASSLGDSTGELFF.

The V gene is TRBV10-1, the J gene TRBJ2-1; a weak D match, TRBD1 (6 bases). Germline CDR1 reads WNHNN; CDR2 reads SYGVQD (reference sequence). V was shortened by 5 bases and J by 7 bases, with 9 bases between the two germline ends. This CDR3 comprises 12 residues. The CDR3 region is CASSPTGNEQFF. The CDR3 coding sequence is TGCGCCAGCAGTCCTACAGGGAATGAGCAGTTCTTC.

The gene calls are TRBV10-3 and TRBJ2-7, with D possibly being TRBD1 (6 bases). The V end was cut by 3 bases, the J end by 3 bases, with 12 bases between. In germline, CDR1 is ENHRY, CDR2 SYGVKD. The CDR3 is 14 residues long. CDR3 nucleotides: TGTGCCATCAGTGAATTACCAGGGGTCTACGAGCAGTACTTC. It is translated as CAISELPGVYEQYF.